This TCR beta chain was observed in a study of blood T cell repertoires in COVID-19. Study information: COVID-19 samples, acute and convalescent, were from the United States, Italy and Spain.

J was trimmed by 10 bases and V by 10 bases; bases with no gene match: 7. CDR1 is ENHRY and CDR2 is SYGVKD in the germline V gene. The CDR3 totals 13 residues. The assay was immunoSEQ multiplex PCR, and TCRdb's table has in-frame clones only and misses some. The sample carries tens of thousands of clones, more than 80% recorded once. The chain carries TRBV10-3 and TRBJ1-6, with TRBD1 matching 10 bases. The sequencing sample was made of peripheral blood. The receptor was isolated from a man younger than 40 with acute or convalescent COVID-19. The chain's CDR3 is CATGGTGESPLHF. DNA of the CDR3: TGTGCCACAGGGGGGACAGGGGAATCACCCCTCCACTTT.